This T cell receptor (beta chain) came from a study of T cell repertoires in cytomegalovirus infection. Study-level information: The authors used CMV epitopes that were HLA-C-restricted (recently identified) and HLA-B-restricted (well studied). Public TCR beta signatures provided an indication of both CMV infection and a matching HLA type. General study points: Cumulative frequency of public TCR beta families picked out carriers of CMV plus the relevant HLA.

Note on this clonotype: What it binds is not known.

Using its own MiXCR run on the reads, TCRdb lists one record per CDR3 protein. The sample has roughly 730,000 distinct CDR3 sequences, 33% seen once; the top ten hold over 15%. Germline CDR1 KGHSH, CDR2 LQKENI. With V trimmed by 3 bases and J by 7 bases, 8 bases remained unmatched. The CDR3 sequence is 14 residues long. Sequencing was performed on cultured PBMCs, taken from culture after CMV antigen stimulation. This sequence was found in a human donor in good health (CMV status not recorded). Some clones in this sample may be carry-over from other donors' samples. The chain has TRBV18 and TRBJ1-2, with 7 bases aligning to TRBD1. CDR3 DNA: TGTGCCAGCTCACCGAGCCAGGGGGATGGTGGCTACACCTTC. Amino acid sequence: CASSPSQGDGGYTF.